The rows below give T cell receptor beta chains drawn from one sample of a study of Ad26.COV2.S vaccination and SARS-CoV-2 variants. Measured with immunoSEQ multiplex PCR; TCRdb has only the in-frame clones, and not every one. The table includes roughly 700,000 clones, around 89% detected once. The material sequenced was peripheral blood, taken in a trial of Ad26.COV2.S vaccine versus placebo. The receptor set was obtained from a person aged 18-60 years who received the Ad26.COV2.S COVID-19 vaccine or a placebo. Each CDR3 is given without its conserved first and last residue. Fields, in order: J gene, V gene, CDR3 protein.

>TRBJ2-5|TRBV24-1
ATSDRGQPTRETQY
>TRBJ2-5|TRBV5-1
ASSLWPSGDKKGETQY
>TRBJ1-6|TRBV4-1
ASGDPSGAPLH
>TRBJ2-2|TRBV4-2
ASSQEGAGGRGELF
>TRBJ1-6|TRBV3-1/TRBV3-2
ASSHRDTSSPLH
>TRBJ1-5|TRBV6-2/TRBV6-3
ASSYTGQGAGNQPQH
>TRBJ1-1|TRBV5-1
ASSLAWAGNTEAF
>TRBJ1-1|TRBV9
ASSRQGTGTTEAF
>TRBJ2-5|TRBV3-1/TRBV3-2
ASSQWGPQETQY
>TRBJ2-7|TRBV6-5
ASGLAGASYEQY
>TRBJ2-5|TRBV20-1
SVMKGETQY
>TRBJ2-5|TRBV4-2
ASSQGGGSKETQY
>TRBJ1-5|TRBV7-9
ASSPGQGNQPQH
>TRBJ2-1|TRBV23-1
ASSQLECNEQF
>TRBJ1-1|TRBV24-1
ATSDWEGTDTEAF
>TRBJ2-3|TRBV27
ASSLQGGTDTQY
>TRBJ1-1|TRBV27
ASSSGPKEAF
>TRBJ2-7|TRBV6-5
ASTRDRGVFEQY
>TRBJ1-2|TRBV7-2
ASSLSQAAIYGYT
>TRBJ2-6|TRBV7-9
ASSLYQGVMGANVLT
>TRBJ2-3|TRBV6-2/TRBV6-3
ASSRDSSSDTQY
>TRBJ1-2|TRBV6-5
ASSTSGYRDYGYT
>TRBJ1-6|TRBV5-4
ASSLGSQGYNSPLH
>TRBJ1-4|TRBV5-1
ASSSKTVNEKLF
>TRBJ2-1|TRBV7-2
ASIQSPGNEQF
>TRBJ2-3|TRBV19
ASRDLKFSTDTQY